The present T cell receptor (beta chain) was sequenced within a study of blood T cell repertoires in COVID-19. The assay was immunoSEQ multiplex PCR, and TCRdb's table has in-frame clones only and misses some. The table has some 260,000 clones, approximately 82% seen once. The receptor was isolated from a woman aged 18-29 years with acute or convalescent COVID-19. Sequenced material: peripheral blood.

The DNA for the CDR3 is TGTGCCAGCAGCACGGGGGGGGCTAGCGGATACAATGAGCAGTTCTTC. This translates into CASSTGGASGYNEQFF. The V call is TRBV18, the J call TRBJ2-1; TRBD2 aligns across 8 bases. The V segment lost 8 bases and the J segment 4 bases; nucleotides outside the gene matches: 13. There are 16 residues in the CDR3. Germline V CDR1 and CDR2: KGHSH, LQKENI.